A selection of T cell receptor beta chains follows, all from one sample in a study of T cell changes during pregnancy in multiple sclerosis. Data came from immunoSEQ multiplex PCR; TCRdb stores just in-frame clones and leaves some out. The table has roughly 42,000 clones, about 87% seen once. Sequencing used CD4+ T cells from peripheral blood mononuclear cells, obtained in the second trimester of pregnancy. These receptors originate from a female donor with multiple sclerosis, enrolled in a pregnancy study. The CDR3 runs from the conserved cysteine through the conserved F or W. A D gene is named only where the DNA matches it firmly. Size is omitted from some rows. Given values are once, few, many or a class for expanded clones.

CDR3 DNA: TGCGCCAGCAGTGACTACAGGGGATCTAATGAAAAACTGTTTTTT; CDR3 protein: CASSDYRGSNEKLFF; clone size: -; J gene: TRBJ1-4; V gene: TRBV10-2; D gene: TRBD1
CDR3 DNA: TGTGCCAGCAGTTTATTACCAGGGGCCGGGTCTGGGGCCAACGTCCTGACTTTC; CDR3 protein: CASSLLPGAGSGANVLTF; clone size: -; J gene: TRBJ2-6; V gene: TRBV28; D gene: -
CDR3 DNA: TGTGCCAGCAGCCCTCGTCCCGTAATTTCCTACAATGAGCAGTTCTTC; CDR3 protein: CASSPRPVISYNEQFF; clone size: -; J gene: TRBJ2-1; V gene: TRBV9; D gene: -
CDR3 DNA: TGTGCCAGCAGTGCAGTCTCTGGAAACACCATATATTTT; CDR3 protein: CASSAVSGNTIYF; clone size: -; J gene: TRBJ1-3; V gene: TRBV5-5; D gene: -
CDR3 DNA: TGTGCCAGCAGCCAGGGACAGGGGGCCGACAATGAGCAGTTCTTC; CDR3 protein: CASSQGQGADNEQFF; clone size: -; J gene: TRBJ2-1; V gene: TRBV5-8; D gene: TRBD1
CDR3 DNA: TGTGCCACCAGGACAGACAGGGGGAGGAGTGAGCAGTTCTTC; CDR3 protein: CATRTDRGRSEQFF; clone size: -; J gene: TRBJ2-1; V gene: TRBV15; D gene: TRBD1
CDR3 DNA: TGTGCCATCAGTGATGTATTCCGGGATACGCAGTATTTT; CDR3 protein: CAISDVFRDTQYF; clone size: -; J gene: TRBJ2-3; V gene: TRBV10-3; D gene: -
CDR3 DNA: TGTGCCAGCTCACCATCCAGGACAGGGGCTAGCAATGAGCAGTTCTTC; CDR3 protein: CASSPSRTGASNEQFF; clone size: -; J gene: TRBJ2-1; V gene: TRBV18; D gene: TRBD1
CDR3 DNA: TGTGCCAGCAACTTAACGGGTCTAGCGGGCGTCACAGATACGCAGTATTTT; CDR3 protein: CASNLTGLAGVTDTQYF; clone size: once; J gene: TRBJ2-3; V gene: TRBV7-3; D gene: TRBD2
CDR3 DNA: TGTGCCATCAAGGGGTCCTTTAGCACAGATACGCAGTATTTT; CDR3 protein: CAIKGSFSTDTQYF; clone size: -; J gene: TRBJ2-3; V gene: TRBV10-3; D gene: -
CDR3 DNA: TGTGCCAGCAGTTTATGGAGACTAGCGGGCACCGGGGAGCTGTTTTTT; CDR3 protein: CASSLWRLAGTGELFF; clone size: -; J gene: TRBJ2-2; V gene: TRBV28; D gene: TRBD2
CDR3 DNA: TGTGCCAGCAGCCCACTAGCGGGAGGGCCCTACAATGAGCAGTTCTTC; CDR3 protein: CASSPLAGGPYNEQFF; clone size: -; J gene: TRBJ2-1; V gene: TRBV28; D gene: TRBD2
CDR3 DNA: TGTGCCAGCCAGGGACTAGCGGGAACTAAATCAGGGGAGTTCTTC; CDR3 protein: CASQGLAGTKSGEFF; clone size: -; J gene: TRBJ2-1; V gene: TRBV19; D gene: TRBD2
CDR3 DNA: TGTGCCAGCAGTCCTAGCTGGGGGGACAGGGGGGACACTGAAGCTTTCTTT; CDR3 protein: CASSPSWGDRGDTEAFF; clone size: -; J gene: TRBJ1-1; V gene: TRBV9; D gene: TRBD1
CDR3 DNA: TGTGCCAGCAGTGATGGGGGACTAGTGTCAGATACGCAGTATTTT; CDR3 protein: CASSDGGLVSDTQYF; clone size: -; J gene: TRBJ2-3; V gene: TRBV2; D gene: TRBD2
CDR3 DNA: TGTGCCAGCAGCTTGGGCAGCGGGAGGGGCAACAATGAGCAGTTCTTC; CDR3 protein: CASSLGSGRGNNEQFF; clone size: -; J gene: TRBJ2-1; V gene: TRBV11-3; D gene: TRBD2
CDR3 DNA: TGTGCCAGCAGCTTATATTTACTAGCGACGAACACCGGGGAGCTGTTTTTT; CDR3 protein: CASSLYLLATNTGELFF; clone size: -; J gene: TRBJ2-2; V gene: TRBV7-2; D gene: TRBD2
CDR3 DNA: TGTGCCAGCAGCTTATTCCCCGGACAGATGAACACTGAAGCTTTCTTT; CDR3 protein: CASSLFPGQMNTEAFF; clone size: -; J gene: TRBJ1-1; V gene: TRBV7-2; D gene: -
CDR3 DNA: TGTGCCAGCAGCTTAGCAGGGACTAGCGGGAGAGGATCGGCCAAAAACATTCAGTACTTC; CDR3 protein: CASSLAGTSGRGSAKNIQYF; clone size: -; J gene: TRBJ2-4; V gene: TRBV7-8; D gene: TRBD2
CDR3 DNA: TGTGCCAGCAGCTTGGAAGGAGACAGGGCTTCACCCCTCCACTTT; CDR3 protein: CASSLEGDRASPLHF; clone size: -; J gene: TRBJ1-6; V gene: TRBV5-4; D gene: TRBD1
CDR3 DNA: TGCAGCGTTGAAAGGGGGGGAAAACTGTTTTTT; CDR3 protein: CSVERGGKLFF; clone size: -; J gene: TRBJ1-4; V gene: TRBV29-1; D gene: -
CDR3 DNA: TGTGCCAGCAGCGTAGCTCGGTCCTCAACTAGCACAGATACGCAGTATTTT; CDR3 protein: CASSVARSSTSTDTQYF; clone size: -; J gene: TRBJ2-3; V gene: TRBV9; D gene: -
CDR3 DNA: TGTGCCTGGAGTCCCCGAGTCTACGAGCAGTACTTC; CDR3 protein: CAWSPRVYEQYF; clone size: -; J gene: TRBJ2-7; V gene: TRBV30; D gene: -
CDR3 DNA: TGTGCCAGCAGTTACTCGGGGAGGTTGAACGAGCAGTACTTC; CDR3 protein: CASSYSGRLNEQYF; clone size: once; J gene: TRBJ2-7; V gene: TRBV6-5; D gene: -
CDR3 DNA: TGTGCCAGCAGTGGGGGGGGGCGGAGCAATCAGCCCCAGCATTTT; CDR3 protein: CASSGGGRSNQPQHF; clone size: -; J gene: TRBJ1-5; V gene: TRBV27; D gene: -